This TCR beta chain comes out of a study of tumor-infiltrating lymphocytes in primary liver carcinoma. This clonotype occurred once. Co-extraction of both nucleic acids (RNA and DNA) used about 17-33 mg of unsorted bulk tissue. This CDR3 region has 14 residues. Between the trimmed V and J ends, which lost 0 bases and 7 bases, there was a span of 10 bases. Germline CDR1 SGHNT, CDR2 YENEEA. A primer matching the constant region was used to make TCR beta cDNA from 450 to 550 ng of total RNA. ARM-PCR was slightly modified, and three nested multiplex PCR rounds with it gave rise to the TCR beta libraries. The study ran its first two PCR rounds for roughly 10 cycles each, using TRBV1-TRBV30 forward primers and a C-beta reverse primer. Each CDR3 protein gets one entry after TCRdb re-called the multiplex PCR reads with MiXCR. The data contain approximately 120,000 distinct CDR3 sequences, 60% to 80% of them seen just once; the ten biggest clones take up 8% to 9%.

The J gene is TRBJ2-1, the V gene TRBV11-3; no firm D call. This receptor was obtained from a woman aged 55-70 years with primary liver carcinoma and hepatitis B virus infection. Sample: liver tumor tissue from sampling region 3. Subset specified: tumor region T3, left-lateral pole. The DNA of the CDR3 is TGTGCCAGCAGCTTAGAGGGGTTTGATAATGAGCAGTTCTTC. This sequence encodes CASSLEGFDNEQFF.